These 26 T cell receptor beta chains originate from one sample sequenced in a study of T cells in Graves' hyperthyroidism and ophthalmopathy. TCR beta CDR3 regions were amplified from RNA. A set of HTBI primers served as the primers for a first-round RT-PCR of the TCR CDR3. TCRdb recomputed calls from the multiplex PCR reads with MiXCR, one row per CDR3 protein. The table includes around 250,000 distinct CDR3 sequences, less than 15% detected once. Sequenced input: blood. The source is a woman in her thirties or forties with Graves' hyperthyroidism that later progressed to Graves' ophthalmopathy.

This clonotype was recorded many times. The rearrangement links TRBV7-9 to TRBJ2-7; 7 bases agree with TRBD1. This CDR3 region has 13 residues. The germline CDR1 and CDR2 sequences are SEHNR and FQNEAQ (reference sequence). Losses at the gene ends were 1 base for V and 4 bases for J; bases not matched to a gene: 1. CDR3 sequence (DNA): TGTGCCAGCAGCTTAGAACAGGGGTACGAGCAGTACTTC. Its translation is CASSLEQGYEQYF.

This clonotype has a count of ten or more. The chain combines TRBV5-6 with TRBJ2-5, with 7 bases lining up with TRBD2. The CDR3 is 15 residues long. CDR1 and CDR2 (germline): SGHDT, YYEEEE. Trimming at V came to 2 bases and at J to 3 bases, leaving 7 bases not matched to a gene. The CDR3 spells CASSFRSGPKETQYF. The CDR3 DNA follows: TGTGCCAGCAGCTTCCGTAGCGGGCCGAAAGAGACCCAGTACTTC.

This clonotype was seen repeatedly, ten times or more. The chain is built from TRBV28 and TRBJ2-7, with D perhaps TRBD1 (6 bases). Trimming shortened V by 9 bases and J by 3 bases, and 12 bases separated the two germline ends. The CDR3 is 12 residues long. Germline V gene data show CDR1 as MDHEN and CDR2 as SYDVKM. In DNA form, the CDR3 reads TGTGCCAGTTTAGGGGGAGACTACGAGCAGTACTTC. Protein product: CASLGGDYEQYF.

This clonotype has just a few counts. This chain uses TRBV6-6 with TRBJ2-7; tentative D call: TRBD1 (5 bases). With 0 bases removed from V and 0 bases from J, the gap between germline ends came to 12 bases. The CDR3 spans 16 residues. Germline V gives CDR1 MNHNY, CDR2 SVGAGI (reference sequence). The CDR3 is CASSYSSRASSYEQYF. The CDR3, as DNA: TGTGCCAGCAGTTACTCATCCAGGGCGTCCTCCTACGAGCAGTACTTC.

The table lists this clonotype with many counts. The V call is TRBV30, the J call TRBJ2-1; 8 nucleotides agree with TRBD2. Germline V gives CDR1 GTSNPN, CDR2 SVGIG (reference sequence). The CDR3 is made up of 13 amino acids. Trimming at V came to 4 bases and at J to 3 bases, leaving 2 bases not matched to a gene. In nucleotides, the CDR3 is TGTGCCTGGAATAGCGGGGTCTACAATGAGCAGTTCTTC. Protein sequence: CAWNSGVYNEQFF.

The chain's CDR3 is CASSYGLAGSVNEQFF. The CDR3, as DNA: TGTGCCAGCAGTTACGGACTAGCGGGATCAGTGAATGAGCAGTTCTTC. V is TRBV6-5 and J is TRBJ2-1, with 12 bases identical to TRBD2. V lost 2 bases, J lost 7 bases, and 6 bases stayed unmatched. Germline V gene lookup returns CDR1 MNHEY and CDR2 SVGAGI. The CDR3 is 16 amino acids.

J is TRBJ2-2 and V is TRBV20-1; 9 bases line up with TRBD1. Germline CDR1 DFQATT, CDR2 SNEGSKA (reference sequence). V trimming: 3 bases; J trimming: 1 base; junction bases outside the gene matches: 9. This CDR3 is 17 amino acids long. CDR3 DNA: TGCAGTGCTAGTGGTCCCCTGGGACAGGGGAACACCGGGGAGCTGTTTTTT. Protein product: CSASGPLGQGNTGELFF.

Only a few counts were recorded for this clonotype. CDR3 in DNA: TGTGCCAGCAGTCAGGGGCAGGCGGTTCAGCCCCAGCATTTT. Its translation: CASSQGQAVQPQHF. The chain has TRBV7-2 and TRBJ1-5, with D maybe TRBD1 (6 bases). The CDR3 has 14 residues. V was pared by 6 bases and J by 6 bases, with 15 bases between. Germline V gene sequence: CDR1 SGHTA, CDR2 FQGNSA.

In this sample, this clonotype turned up many times. This chain joins TRBV3-1 and TRBJ2-2; 7 bases map to TRBD2. There are 16 residues in the CDR3. Per the germline V gene, CDR1 is LGHDT and CDR2 is YNNKEL (reference sequence). The ends lost 4 bases at V and 8 bases at J; junction bases unmatched: 13. The CDR3 is CASSLWTSEMIGELFF. DNA of the CDR3: TGTGCCAGCAGCCTATGGACTAGTGAGATGATAGGGGAGCTGTTTTTT.

Ten or more counts support this clonotype. V and J are TRBV6-5 and TRBJ2-7; 10 nucleotides align to TRBD1. Germline loops: CDR1 MNHEY, CDR2 SVGAGI. With 2 bases clipped from V and 1 base from J, the junction kept 8 bases outside the gene matches. This CDR3 has 17 residues. The CDR3 sequence is CASSYRSGQGESYEQYF. As DNA, the CDR3 is TGTGCCAGCAGTTACAGGTCTGGACAGGGGGAATCCTACGAGCAGTACTTC.

This clonotype was detected many times. This chain uses TRBV20-1 with TRBJ2-5, with TRBD2 as a possible D gene (6 bases). CDR1 is DFQATT and CDR2 is SNEGSKA in the germline V gene (reference sequence). The V gene lost 5 bases and the J gene lost 3 bases, with 13 bases spanning the gap. The CDR3 is made up of 13 amino acids. CDR3 in amino acids: CSARLDPEETQYF. The CDR3 region has the DNA TGCAGTGCTCGACTAGATCCTGAAGAGACCCAGTACTTC.

This clonotype has ten or more counts. The rearrangement joins TRBV6-5 to TRBJ2-7, with a tentative D call TRBD1 (8 bases). CDR1 and CDR2 from the germline V gene are MNHEY and SVGAGI. This CDR3 is built from 16 residues. V lost 0 bases, J lost 4 bases, and 16 bases lay in between. The CDR3 sequence: CASSYSAGQVFYEQYF. CDR3 nucleotides: TGTGCCAGCAGTTACTCAGCGGGACAGGTTTTTTACGAGCAGTACTTC.

The chain couples TRBV20-1 to TRBJ2-7; 10 positions match TRBD2. This CDR3 comprises 21 residues. Trimming at V came to 0 bases and at J to 1 base, leaving 21 bases not matched to a gene. CDR1 is DFQATT, CDR2 SNEGSKA, per germline (reference sequence). CDR3 sequence reads: CSARDLALSGRAGLLSYEQYF. The CDR3 DNA is TGCAGTGCTAGAGATCTGGCCCTAAGCGGGAGGGCCGGGTTGTTATCCTACGAGCAGTACTTC.

The chain employs TRBV3-1 and TRBJ2-2, with D possibly matching TRBD1 (5 bases). CDR1 is LGHDT and CDR2 is YNNKEL in the germline V gene (reference sequence). Trimming cost V 4 bases and J 8 bases, with 11 bases left between them. The CDR3 sequence is 13 residues long. The CDR3 region has the DNA TGTGCCAGCAGCCGGCAGGGTTCAGGGGAGCTGTTTTTT. It specifies CASSRQGSGELFF.

This clonotype was seen ten or more times. The chain joins TRBV7-2 to TRBJ2-5, with 8 positions matching TRBD1. V was clipped by 0 bases and J by 5 bases; unmatched bases: 11. From germline, CDR1 is SGHTA and CDR2 FQGNSA. This CDR3 has 17 residues. This CDR3 is CASSLAMGQEPVETQYF. The CDR3 DNA follows: TGTGCCAGCAGCTTAGCAATGGGACAGGAACCGGTGGAGACCCAGTACTTC.

On this clonotype itself: Given a much more abundant clone one base away, this may be a read error. This rearrangement joins TRBV30 to TRBJ2-3, with D possibly matching TRBD2 (5 bases). V shed 3 bases and J shed 0 bases, with 22 bases lying between them. This CDR3 has 18 amino acids. Germline V gives CDR1 GTSNPN, CDR2 SVGIG (reference sequence). CDR3 nucleotides: TGTGCCTGGAGACTGGCTCTAGGTAGCGCAACTAGCACAGATACGCAGTATTTT. It codes for CAWRLALGSATSTDTQYF. Together with reference TRBV30 and TRBJ2-3, the CDR3 gives the full variable domain: SQTIHQWPATLVQPVGSPLSLECTVEGTSNPNLYWYRQAAGRGLQLLFYSVGIGQISSEVPQNLSASRPQDRQFILSSKKLLLSDSGFYLCAWRLALGSATSTDTQYFGPGTRLTVL.

The rearrangement joins TRBV15 to TRBJ2-1; tentative D call: TRBD2 (6 bases). The V end was cut by 1 base, the J end by 7 bases, with 17 bases between. CDR1 is LNHNV, CDR2 YYDKDF, per germline (reference sequence). The CDR3 consists of 16 residues. The CDR3 region is CATSRGEVALRNEQFF. CDR3 sequence (DNA): TGTGCCACCAGCAGAGGGGAGGTAGCGTTAAGGAATGAGCAGTTCTTC. Looking up the rest from reference TRBV15 and TRBJ2-1 gives the full variable domain: DAMVIQNPRYQVTQFGKPVTLSCSQTLNHNVMYWYQQKSSQAPKLLFHYYDKDFNNEADTPDNFQSRRPNTSFCFLDIRSPGLGDTAMYLCATSRGEVALRNEQFFGPGTRLTVL.

This clonotype was seen many times. This chain joins TRBV11-2 and TRBJ1-6; D is perhaps TRBD1 (5 bases). CDR1 is SGHAT, CDR2 FQNNGV, per germline. The CDR3 loop spans 15 amino acids. The V end lost 5 bases, the J end lost 3 bases, and 11 bases lay between the germline ends. CDR3 amino acids: CASSLGHHYNSPLHF. Written as DNA, the CDR3 is TGTGCCAGCAGCCTCGGACATCACTATAATTCACCCCTCCACTTT.

The table lists this clonotype with many counts. The chain employs TRBV5-1 and TRBJ2-7, with D possibly being TRBD1 or TRBD2 (6 bases each). Germline-derived CDR1 and CDR2 are SGHRS and YFSETQ. V lost 0 bases to trimming and J lost 1 base, with 14 bases between them. CDR3 length: 16 amino acids. CDR3 loop: CASSLAGQGRSYEQYF. CDR3 DNA: TGCGCCAGCAGCTTGGCCGGGCAGGGGAGGTCCTACGAGCAGTACTTC.

This clonotype was detected a few times. The rearrangement uses TRBV5-8 and TRBJ2-5; possibly TRBD1 or TRBD2 for D (6 bases each). Trimming stripped 4 bases from V and 5 bases from J, with 24 bases between. This CDR3 region has 17 residues. Germline assignment: CDR1 SGHTS and CDR2 YDEGEE. The CDR3 DNA is TGTGCCAGCAGCCGAAGGAGGGGGGCTGGGATTCCGGAGACCCAGTACTTC. It translates to CASSRRRGAGIPETQYF.

This clonotype showed up just a few times. This chain connects TRBV4-1 to TRBJ1-3, with D possibly being TRBD1 (5 bases). Germline values: CDR1 MGHRA, CDR2 YSYEKL. This CDR3 comprises 16 residues. V shed 1 base and J shed 6 bases, with 16 bases lying between them. The CDR3 reads CASSQVTEGTINTIYF. CDR3 nucleotides: TGCGCCAGCAGCCAAGTGACAGAAGGGACTATAAACACCATATATTTT.

This chain connects TRBV7-9 to TRBJ1-2; D unclear. V lost 7 bases and J lost 6, with 24 bases in between. The CDR3 extends over 16 amino acids. Per germline, CDR1 SEHNR and CDR2 FQNEAQ (reference sequence). In DNA form, the CDR3 reads TGTGCCAGCACTCGGACGGCGGGGTCTGGGTCACATGGCTACACCTTC. Amino acid sequence: CASTRTAGSGSHGYTF.

This clonotype came up many times. The V and J genes are TRBV3-1 and TRBJ1-3; D gene unclear. Germline CDR1 reads LGHDT; CDR2 reads YNNKEL (reference sequence). The V end lost 3 bases, the J end lost 0 bases, and 6 bases lay between the germline ends. The length of the CDR3 is 14 residues. CDR3 loop: CASSQFVSGNTIYF. The CDR3 DNA is TGTGCCAGCAGCCAGTTCGTCTCTGGAAACACCATATATTTT.

This clonotype occurred many times. CDR3 bases: TGTGCCAGCAGTTTCCTTAACGGGGTCGAGCAGTACTTC. Protein sequence: CASSFLNGVEQYF. The chain has TRBV27 and TRBJ2-7, with D possibly TRBD2 on 5 matching bases. V was shortened by 3 bases and J by 6 bases, with 12 bases between the two germline ends. This CDR3 is built from 13 residues. CDR1 is MNHEY, CDR2 SMNVEV, per germline (reference sequence).

This clonotype was recorded at least ten times. The V gene is TRBV12-5, the J gene TRBJ2-3; TRBD1 agrees at 7 bases. The CDR3 length is 13 residues. V shed 10 bases and J 1 base; nucleotides not matched to a gene: 5. Germline CDR1 is LGHNT and CDR2 is FRNRAP. This CDR3 is CATAGQGTDTQYF. CDR3 nucleotide sequence: TGTGCTACCGCAGGACAGGGCACAGATACGCAGTATTTT. The full variable domain, in which reference TRBV12-5 and TRBJ2-3 provide the parts outside the CDR3, is DARVTQTPRHKVTEMGQEVTMRCQPILGHNTVFWYRQTMMQGLELLAYFRNRAPLDDSGMPKDRFSAEMPDATLATLKIQPSEPRDSAVYFCATAGQGTDTQYFGPGTRLTVL.

The chain has TRBV9 and TRBJ2-7; D gene ambiguous. Looked up from germline, CDR1 is SGDLS and CDR2 is YYNGEE. This CDR3 region has 15 residues. V was pared by 3 bases and J by 3 bases, with 16 bases between. The CDR3 DNA follows: TGTGCCAGCAGCGCCGTTTCCTCTGGGTTCTACGAGCAGTACTTC. Protein sequence: CASSAVSSGFYEQYF.